This T cell receptor beta chain was sequenced in a study of naive and memory T cell subsets. The beta constant-region primer was an equimolar mix of two oligonucleotides covering TRBC1 and TRBC2. The ligated cDNA underwent four PCR rounds using SP2 and nested alpha and beta constant-region primers. From the UMI-ligation and nested PCR reads, TCRdb called clonotypes with MiXCR, one entry per CDR3 protein. The profile covers 140,000 to 150,000 distinct CDR3 sequences, with roughly 23% appearing a single time and about 0.11% taken by the ten largest. Study conclusions and caveats: In naive cells, over 85% of TCR sequences were seen only once. Especially in CD8 cells, naive repertoires contained a few larger clonotypes, possibly CD45RA-re-expressing memory cells.

This clonotype was observed many times. Its antigen remains unknown. This TCR derives from a human donor in good health. Material for sequencing was naive CD4+ T cells from blood.

Written as DNA, the CDR3 is TGTGCCTGGAAGGGGCGCAGTCGGCACGAGCAGTACTTC. This translates into CAWKGRSRHEQYF. The chain couples TRBV30 to TRBJ2-7, with a tentative D call TRBD1 (5 bases). CDR3 length: 13 amino acids. Trimming cost V 4 bases and J 5 bases, with 15 bases left between them. The germline CDR1 and CDR2 sequences are GTSNPN and SVGIG (reference sequence).